This TCR beta chain was sequenced for a study of tumour-infiltrating T cells in Burkitt lymphoma. Study-level background: Repertoire clonality predicted overall and progression-free survival.

Trimming left V 5 bases short and J 8 bases short, with 19 bases between. The CDR3 contains 15 residues. CDR1 is SGHDT and CDR2 is YYEEEE in the germline V gene. This table comes from immunoSEQ multiplex PCR, and its TCRdb copy is limited to in-frame clones, with some not included. In the table there are around 17,000 clones, 80% of which are singletons. This receptor was obtained from a human donor with diffuse large B-cell lymphoma. Sequences were obtained from tumor tissue. The chain is built from TRBV5-6 and TRBJ1-4; D not resolved. In DNA, the CDR3 is TGTGCCAGCAGATTAAACTCGGGCCGCCGGGAAAAACTGTTTTTT. The encoded protein is CASRLNSGRREKLFF.